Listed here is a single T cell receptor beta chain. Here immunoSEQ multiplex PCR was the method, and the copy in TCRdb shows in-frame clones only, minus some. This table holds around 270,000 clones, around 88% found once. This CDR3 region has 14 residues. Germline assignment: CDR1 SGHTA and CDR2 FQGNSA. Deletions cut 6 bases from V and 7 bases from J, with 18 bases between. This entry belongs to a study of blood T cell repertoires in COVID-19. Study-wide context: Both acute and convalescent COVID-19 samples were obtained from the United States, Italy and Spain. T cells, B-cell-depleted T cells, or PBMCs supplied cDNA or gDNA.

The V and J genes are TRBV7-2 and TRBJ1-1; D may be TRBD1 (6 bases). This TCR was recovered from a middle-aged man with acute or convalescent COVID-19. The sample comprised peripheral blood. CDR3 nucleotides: TGTGCCAGCAGGGGACGAAGGACAGCCGTTGAAGCTTTCTTT. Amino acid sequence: CASRGRRTAVEAFF.